This T cell receptor (beta chain) was found in a study of blood T cell repertoires in COVID-19 (dated by TCRdb to 2020 to 2021). Describing the broader study: Samples from collaborators originated in the United States, Italy and Spain and spanned both the acute and convalescent phases of COVID-19. The prospective study material was composed of cDNA or gDNA derived from T cells, B-cell-depleted T cells, or PBMCs. The dataset comprised deeply sampled blood TCRbeta repertoires from subjects exposed to, actively infected with, or recovered from COVID-19. The repertoires were released in a freely available public database meant as a resource for research on the immune response to SARS-CoV-2. The samples were drawn from two sources: the first 160 participants of the ongoing ImmuneRACE study, and 1,254 subjects contributed by 6 global collaborators. The sample metadata nearly always contained a de-identified subject ID, COVID-19 status, age in years and sex. HLA class I and class II types, where available, came from metadata supplied by the sample provider rather than from assay-based typing.

At one collaborating source in Seattle, patients were enrolled during active infection and were followed longitudinally through the course of disease. Collaborating institutions collected whole blood in K2EDTA tubes following their own protocols. For TCRbeta analysis, collaborator samples were shipped as frozen whole blood, as isolated PBMCs, or as DNA extracted from either sample type. TCRbeta CDR3 regions were amplified from genomic DNA by means of the immunoSEQ Assay, a bias-controlled multiplex PCR. As for the original processing: The number of nucleated cells in each sample was estimated from the amplification of reference gene primers within the assay. To quantify the absolute abundance of each unique TCRbeta CDR3 rearrangement, sequence reads were collapsed and filtered. For each sample, productive Simpson clonality was calculated by taking the square root of Simpson's diversity index across productive rearrangements. TCRdb obtained this table from immuneACCESS and retained in-frame rearrangements with V and J assigned. These tables miss some clones; where compared with another copy, unresolved V genes account for less than half of the shortfall, and the remainder is unexplained. V and J calls and clone size follow that table, whereas D and trimming were derived from the DNA. This sample gives approximately 290,000 clones in total; approximately 83% of them show up just once. More than 15% of the sample belongs to the ten largest clones.

The paper as a whole reports these results and caveats: Clinical and demographic metadata were provided uncurated, with the amount varying by source and participant.

Based on the germline V gene (reference sequence), the CDR1 and CDR2 sequences are LGHDT and YNNKEL. Trimming takes 3 bases from V and 5 bases from J, and the germline ends sit 13 bases apart. Measured from the cysteine to the phenylalanine, the CDR3 is 14 residues long. The retained sequence is limited to the CDR3, 42 bases, with the frame set at the first base. As to this clone: No antigen is known for it. No qualities accompany the bases; no much larger clone lies one base away.

The chain is assembled from TRBV3-1 (or the pseudogene TRBV3-2) and TRBJ2-5, with the D gene uncertain. This clonotype originated in a person aged 65 to 85 with COVID-19, enrolled during active disease. Material: peripheral blood. CDR3 protein: CASSQERGRETQYF. The nucleotide sequence is given as TGTGCCAGCAGCCAGGAGAGAGGCCGGGAGACCCAGTACTTC.